These T cell receptor beta chains were read from a single sample in a study of human T cells and chemical hapten exposure. Each CDR3 protein is one row after TCRdb ran MiXCR on the RACE reads. The data show about 260,000 distinct CDR3 sequences, about 9.4% seen once. Specimen: whole blood, collected in connection with sensitization to the hapten diphenylcyclopropenone (DPC). The receptors were gathered from a woman in her thirties or forties with alopecia areata. Some clones in this sample may be carry-over from other donors' samples. CDR3s include the opening cysteine and the closing phenylalanine or tryptophan. A D gene is named only where the DNA matches it firmly. Some rows have no size entry. The others give once, few or many, or a class for an expanded clone.

d_call	clone_size	j_call	v_call	cdr3_aa	cdr3_nt
TRBD1	-	TRBJ1-1	TRBV20-1	CSAITPRQGLNTEAFF	TGCAGTGCGATCACTCCCCGACAGGGCTTGAACACTGAAGCTTTCTTT
-	-	TRBJ1-2	TRBV28	CASSDSYVFYGYTF	TGTGCCAGCAGCGACAGCTACGTATTCTATGGCTACACCTTC
TRBD2	few	TRBJ2-1	TRBV6-2/TRBV6-3	CASSYSTGLAGGSSSYNEQFF	TGTGCCAGCAGTTACTCGACCGGACTAGCGGGAGGGAGTAGCTCCTACAATGAGCAGTTCTTC
-	few	TRBJ1-3	TRBV5-1	CASSLAGPSGNTIYF	TGCGCCAGCAGCTTGGCGGGACCCTCTGGAAACACCATATATTTT
-	few	TRBJ2-1	TRBV7-9	CASSLIPEANEQFF	TGTGCCAGCAGCTTAATCCCAGAGGCCAATGAGCAGTTCTTC
-	few	TRBJ2-7	TRBV9	CASSADRLTYEQYF	TGTGCCAGCAGCGCCGACAGGCTTACCTACGAGCAGTACTTC
-	-	TRBJ2-1	TRBV3-1	CASHKTGSGYEQFF	TGTGCCAGCCATAAGACGGGTAGTGGGTATGAGCAGTTCTTC
TRBD1	-	TRBJ1-4	TRBV13	CASSAGQGAHNEKLFF	TGTGCCAGCAGCGCGGGACAGGGGGCCCATAATGAAAAACTGTTTTTT
-	few	TRBJ1-4	TRBV5-6	CASSKAGSTNEKLFF	TGTGCCAGCAGCAAGGCAGGGAGCACTAATGAAAAACTGTTTTTT
-	few	TRBJ2-5	TRBV6-2/TRBV6-3	CASSHPPGAALYQETQYF	TGTGCCAGCAGCCACCCGCCGGGAGCCGCCCTTTACCAAGAGACCCAGTACTTC
TRBD1	few	TRBJ1-5	TRBV12-3/TRBV12-4	CASSVRQGYRPQHF	TGTGCCAGCAGTGTTAGACAGGGCTATCGGCCCCAGCATTTT
-	-	TRBJ2-7	TRBV29-1	CSVEGLAEGQYF	TGCAGCGTTGAAGGATTGGCAGAGGGACAGTACTTC
TRBD2	few	TRBJ2-3	TRBV4-1	CASSQPGLARTDTQYF	TGCGCCAGCAGCCAACCGGGACTAGCTCGCACAGATACGCAGTATTTT
TRBD1	few	TRBJ2-1	TRBV6-2/TRBV6-3	CASSSQGERYNEQFF	TGTGCCAGCAGTTCACAGGGGGAACGTTACAATGAGCAGTTCTTC
-	few	TRBJ2-2	TRBV7-9	CASSLRDTNTGELFF	TGTGCCAGCAGCTTACGGGATACGAACACCGGGGAGCTGTTTTTT
-	many	TRBJ2-3	TRBV27	CACSRGSTDTQYF	TGTGCCTGTTCGCGGGGTAGCACAGATACGCAGTATTTT
-	many	TRBJ2-3	TRBV7-2	CASSLVDGSTDTQYF	TGTGCCAGCAGCTTAGTTGACGGGAGTACAGATACGCAGTATTTT
-	many	TRBJ2-2	TRBV6-2/TRBV6-3	CASSYGIPNTGELFF	TGTGCCAGCAGTTACGGCATTCCGAACACCGGGGAGCTGTTTTTT
-	-	TRBJ2-1	TRBV20-1	CSARLGFGYNEQFF	TGCAGTGCTAGACTAGGGTTTGGATACAATGAGCAGTTCTTC
TRBD1	-	TRBJ1-4	TRBV12-3/TRBV12-4	CASSYGRDSFATNEKLFF	TGTGCCAGCAGTTATGGACGGGACAGCTTCGCAACTAATGAAAAACTGTTTTTT
TRBD2	-	TRBJ2-7	TRBV12-3/TRBV12-4	CASSLPPGTSHEQYF	TGTGCCAGCAGCTTGCCCCCCGGGACTAGCCACGAGCAGTACTTC
-	few	TRBJ2-5	TRBV12-3/TRBV12-4	CASSLNQQETQYF	TGTGCCAGCAGTTTGAACCAACAAGAGACCCAGTACTTC
-	many	TRBJ1-6	TRBV7-2	CASSLRRLVNNSPLHF	TGTGCCAGCAGCCTAAGACGGCTAGTTAATAATTCACCCCTCCACTTT
TRBD2	-	TRBJ2-7	TRBV6-2/TRBV6-3	CASRSGGINEQYF	TGTGCCAGCAGATCCGGGGGGATTAACGAGCAGTACTTC
-	few	TRBJ2-6	TRBV6-5	CASQDSGANVLTF	TGTGCCAGTCAGGACTCTGGGGCCAACGTCCTGACTTTC
TRBD2	few	TRBJ2-1	TRBV6-1	CASSDSGRAPGFF	TGTGCCAGCAGTGATAGCGGGAGGGCCCCTGGGTTCTTC
-	-	TRBJ1-1	TRBV20-1	CSASDGRLYTEAFF	TGCAGTGCTAGCGATGGACGCCTGTACACTGAAGCTTTCTTT
-	-	TRBJ1-1	TRBV10-3	CAIRRGDTEAFF	TGTGCCATCAGAAGGGGGGACACTGAAGCTTTCTTT
-	-	TRBJ1-1	TRBV7-9	CASSLALMNTEAFF	TGTGCCAGCAGCTTAGCCCTTATGAACACTGAAGCTTTCTTT
-	-	TRBJ2-1	TRBV7-2	CASSLTGTVNEQFF	TGTGCCAGCAGCTTAACCGGGACGGTCAATGAGCAGTTCTTC
-	many	TRBJ1-2	TRBV12-3/TRBV12-4	CASSHSGRTDGYTF	TGTGCCAGCAGCCACTCCGGCAGGACCGATGGCTACACCTTC
-	-	TRBJ1-2	TRBV29-1	CSVERRPDGYTF	TGCAGCGTTGAAAGACGGCCAGATGGCTACACCTTC
-	-	TRBJ2-3	TRBV2	CASSLEGLPRTDTQYF	TGTGCCAGCAGCCTCGAGGGACTTCCGCGCACAGATACGCAGTATTTT
-	-	TRBJ2-6	TRBV28	CASTGALGFGQANVLTF	TGTGCCAGCACCGGAGCGCTGGGATTTGGGCAGGCCAACGTCCTGACTTTC
-	-	TRBJ2-2	TRBV12-3/TRBV12-4	CASSLWGMGGELFF	TGTGCCAGCAGTTTATGGGGGATGGGCGGGGAGCTGTTTTTT
-	few	TRBJ2-1	TRBV28	CASSPPGLYNEQFF	TGTGCCAGCAGTCCCCCGGGCCTTTACAATGAGCAGTTCTTC
-	few	TRBJ2-1	TRBV29-1	CSVAEDGYNEQFF	TGCAGCGTTGCGGAGGACGGGTACAATGAGCAGTTCTTC
-	-	TRBJ1-5	TRBV7-2	CASSALLEPPQHF	TGTGCCAGCAGCGCCCTTTTAGAGCCGCCCCAGCATTTT